These 31 T cell receptor beta chains were all obtained from the same sample, sequenced in a study of CD4+ T cells in melanoma. Only in-frame clones appear in the TCRdb table, and some are missing; sequencing was by immunoSEQ multiplex PCR. This sample yields about 140,000 clones, of which about 90% are seen a single time; approximately 1.5% belongs to the top ten. These receptors all come from a human donor with melanoma.

The chain recombines TRBV9 with TRBJ2-1, with 10 bases that match TRBD2. CDR3 length: 17 amino acids. J was trimmed by 3 bases and V by 0 bases; bases with no gene match: 6. Germline V gene data show CDR1 as SGDLS and CDR2 as YYNGEE. This CDR3 reads CASSVGLAGANYNEQFF. For the CDR3, the DNA is TGTGCCAGCAGCGTAGGGCTAGCGGGGGCGAACTACAATGAGCAGTTCTTC.

This clone was observed a single time. The V call is TRBV27, the J call TRBJ1-5, with a weak D call TRBD1 (5 bases). The CDR3 runs 14 residues. V was cut by 3 bases and J by 1 base, with 7 bases left in between. Germline CDR1 reads MNHEY; CDR2 reads SMNVEV (reference sequence). CDR3 amino acids: CASSLGGSNQPQHF. In nucleotides, the CDR3 is TGTGCCAGCAGTTTGGGGGGAAGCAATCAGCCCCAGCATTTT.

The CDR3: CASSARQGQETQYF. The CDR3 nucleotides read TGTGCCAGCAGCGCCCGACAGGGTCAAGAGACCCAGTACTTC. The V gene is TRBV9, the J gene TRBJ2-5; 7 bases align to TRBD1. The V and J ends lost 3 bases and 2 bases, in that order; junction bases with no gene match: 4. Per germline, CDR1 SGDLS and CDR2 YYNGEE. The CDR3 extends over 14 amino acids.

The genes are TRBV19 and TRBJ2-5, with 7 nucleotides matching TRBD2. Germline assignment: CDR1 LNHDA and CDR2 SQIVND (reference sequence). V lost 4 bases to trimming and J lost 5 bases; unmatched junction nucleotides: 10. This CDR3 spans 15 amino acids. The CDR3 protein is CASSTGTTALETQYF. The CDR3 DNA follows: TGTGCCAGTAGTACCGGGACTACCGCCTTGGAGACCCAGTACTTC. Supplemented by reference TRBV19 and TRBJ2-5, the full variable domain reads DGGITQSPKYLFRKEGQNVTLSCEQNLNHDAMYWYRQDPGQGLRLIYYSQIVNDFQKGDIAEGYSVSREKKESFPLTVTSAQKNPTAFYLCASSTGTTALETQYFGPGTRLLVL.

The rearrangement uses TRBV5-8 and TRBJ1-1; D gene uncertain. This CDR3 comprises 14 residues. V was clipped by 0 bases and J by 1 base, with 7 bases between them. CDR1 and CDR2 (germline): SGHTS, YDEGEE. CDR3 region: CASSLVTGNTEAFF. The CDR3 region has the DNA TGTGCCAGCAGCTTGGTGACGGGGAACACTGAAGCTTTCTTT.

The V call is TRBV9, the J call TRBJ2-1; possible D gene TRBD1, 6 bases. This CDR3 contains 16 residues. Between the trimmed V and J ends, which lost 2 bases and 0 bases, there was a span of 12 bases. Germline V gives CDR1 SGDLS, CDR2 YYNGEE. The CDR3, as DNA: TGTGCCAGCAGCGTCTTAGGGGGAAGCTCCTACAATGAGCAGTTCTTC. The encoded protein is CASSVLGGSSYNEQFF.

This clone showed up just once. This rearrangement joins TRBV5-1 to TRBJ2-7; a weak D match, TRBD1 (6 bases). From germline, CDR1 is SGHRS and CDR2 YFSETQ. The CDR3 totals 13 residues. Deletions cut 2 bases from V and 2 bases from J, with 8 bases between. CDR3 protein: CASSFTGPYEQYF. In DNA, the CDR3 is TGCGCCAGCAGCTTTACAGGGCCCTACGAGCAGTACTTC.

V usage is TRBV2 and J usage is TRBJ2-3; 8 bases line up with TRBD1. Germline V CDR1 and CDR2: SNHLY, FYNNEI. The CDR3 length is 15 residues. With 7 bases clipped from V and 2 bases from J, the junction kept 8 bases outside the gene matches. This CDR3 reads CASTRQGPYTDTQYF. The CDR3 DNA is TGTGCCAGCACCCGACAGGGGCCGTACACAGATACGCAGTATTTT.

This chain joins TRBV6-1 and TRBJ2-7, with 9 nucleotides matching TRBD2. The V gene's germline CDR1 is MNHNS and CDR2 SASEGT. V was clipped by 6 bases and J by 2 bases; unmatched bases: 5. The CDR3 has 14 amino acids. CDR3 loop: CASSPSGGPYEQYF. The CDR3 DNA reads TGTGCCAGCAGCCCGAGCGGGGGGCCCTACGAGCAGTACTTC.

The V gene is TRBV2, the J gene TRBJ2-7, with D hard to call. This CDR3 has 11 residues. Trimming removed 3 bases from V and 7 bases from J, with 7 bases in between. Germline V gene data show CDR1 as SNHLY and CDR2 as FYNNEI. CDR3 in DNA: TGTGCCAGCAGTGAGCTTATGGAGCAGTACTTC. It is translated as CASSELMEQYF.

The chain joins TRBV5-1 to TRBJ2-3, with D perhaps TRBD1 (5 bases). CDR1 is SGHRS, CDR2 YFSETQ, per germline. There are 15 residues in the CDR3. Trimming removed 3 bases at V and 2 bases at J, with 13 bases between. Here the CDR3 reads CASSSAGKDTDTQYF. The CDR3 coding sequence is TGCGCCAGCAGCTCGGCAGGGAAGGACACAGATACGCAGTATTTT.

This clone was seen a single time. V and J are TRBV6-5 and TRBJ1-1, with TRBD1 matching 8 bases. CDR1 MNHEY and CDR2 SVGAGI come from the germline V gene. Trimming cost V 6 bases and J 5 bases; bases outside gene matches: 8. The CDR3 is 14 amino acids. The CDR3 bases are TGTGCCAGCAGCCGAGGACAGGGACGTACTGAAGCTTTCTTT. Protein: CASSRGQGRTEAFF.

This clone has just one count. This rearrangement joins TRBV6-5 to TRBJ2-7; 7 bases are a match to TRBD1. There are 10 residues in the CDR3. Germline lookup yields CDR1 MNHEY and CDR2 SVGAGI. J was trimmed by 6 bases and V by 11 bases; bases with no gene match: 4. Written as DNA, the CDR3 is TGTGCCGTCAACAGGGGCGAGCAGTACTTC. Translated: CAVNRGEQYF.

As regards this clone: Other DNA sequences in the same sample also yield this CDR3. The chain employs TRBV30 and TRBJ1-6; D unresolved. This CDR3 is 14 amino acids long. The ends were cut back, 3 bases at V and 0 bases at J, with 6 bases in the middle. The germline V gene has CDR1 GTSNPN and CDR2 SVGIG (reference sequence). In DNA form, the CDR3 reads TGTGCCTGGAGCCTTAGCTCCTATAATTCACCCCTCCACTTT. Translating it yields CAWSLSSYNSPLHF.

The genes are TRBV30 and TRBJ1-6, with no clear D. V was trimmed by 0 bases and J by 6 bases, leaving 9 bases between them. The CDR3 has 14 amino acids. The germline CDR1 and CDR2 sequences are GTSNPN and SVGIG (reference sequence). The CDR3 DNA follows: TGTGCCTGGAGTGTTATGACAAGTAATTCACCCCTCCACTTT. Its protein product is CAWSVMTSNSPLHF. Full variable domain (outside the CDR3, taken from reference TRBV30 and TRBJ1-6): SQTIHQWPATLVQPVGSPLSLECTVEGTSNPNLYWYRQAAGRGLQLLFYSVGIGQISSEVPQNLSASRPQDRQFILSSKKLLLSDSGFYLCAWSVMTSNSPLHFGNGTRLTVT.

V and J are TRBV18 and TRBJ2-7; TRBD1 matches 10 bases. Germline V gene sequence: CDR1 KGHSH, CDR2 LQKENI. CDR3 length: 15 residues. V lost 5 bases to trimming and J lost 2 bases; unmatched junction nucleotides: 6. The CDR3 region has the DNA TGTGCCAGCTCAAACCGGGACAGGGGTCCCTACGAGCAGTACTTC. Translation: CASSNRDRGPYEQYF.

This chain uses TRBV18 with TRBJ2-7; D is perhaps TRBD2 (7 bases). Germline CDR1 reads KGHSH; CDR2 reads LQKENI. V was trimmed by 5 bases and J by 5 bases, leaving 16 bases between them. The CDR3 consists of 14 residues. DNA of the CDR3: TGTGCCAGCTCAACGATAGGGAGGGGGGACGAGCAGTACTTC. Its translation: CASSTIGRGDEQYF. The full variable domain, rest sourced from reference TRBV18 and TRBJ2-7, is NAGVMQNPRHLVRRRGQEARLRCSPMKGHSHVYWYRQLPEEGLKFMVYLQKENIIDESGMPKERFSAEFPKEGPSILRIQQVVRGDSAAYFCASSTIGRGDEQYFGPGTRLTVT.

This rearrangement joins TRBV5-4 to TRBJ2-5; D is undetermined. V lost 0 bases, J lost 3 bases, and 12 bases lay in between. CDR1 is SGHNT, CDR2 YYREEE, per germline (reference sequence). CDR3 length: 15 amino acids. The DNA for the CDR3 is TGTGCCAGCAGCTTGGTTGGACGGGCGGAAGAGACCCAGTACTTC. Its translation: CASSLVGRAEETQYF.

In DNA, the CDR3 is TGCGCCAGCAGCCCGGGACGGAACACAGATACGCAGTATTTT. Its translation is CASSPGRNTDTQYF. This rearrangement joins TRBV4-1 to TRBJ2-3; D is perhaps TRBD1 or TRBD2 (5 bases each). This CDR3 is built from 14 residues. CDR1 and CDR2 (germline): MGHRA, YSYEKL. V gave up 4 bases and J gave up 2 bases, with 10 bases separating them.

The chain joins TRBV18 to TRBJ2-3; maybe TRBD1 (6 bases). The CDR3 covers 16 residues. The ends were cut back, 3 bases at V and 2 bases at J, with 15 bases in the middle. The germline V gene encodes CDR1 KGHSH and CDR2 LQKENI. In nucleotides, the CDR3 is TGTGCCAGCTCACCTTCTCAGGGGCTGTACACAGATACGCAGTATTTT. It specifies CASSPSQGLYTDTQYF.

The chain joins TRBV18 to TRBJ2-7; D perhaps matches TRBD1 (6 bases). The CDR3 totals 14 residues. Trimming shortened V by 6 bases and J by 6 bases, and 18 bases separated the two germline ends. Per germline, CDR1 KGHSH and CDR2 LQKENI. The CDR3 DNA reads TGTGCCAGCTCGGCCGGGACATCCTTTTTCGAGCAGTACTTC. Translation gives CASSAGTSFFEQYF.

The rearrangement uses TRBV6-6 and TRBJ1-5; perhaps TRBD1 as D (5 bases). CDR3 size: 12 residues. Trimming left V 5 bases short and J 4 bases short, with 6 bases between. The germline V gene encodes CDR1 MNHNY and CDR2 SVGAGI (reference sequence). The chain's CDR3 is CASSGTNQPQHF. The CDR3 DNA sequence: TGTGCCAGCAGTGGGACGAATCAGCCCCAGCATTTT.

The V gene is TRBV5-1, the J gene TRBJ2-7; D is perhaps TRBD2 (5 bases). The CDR3 spans 15 residues. Trimming stripped 5 bases from V and 0 bases from J, with 15 bases between. Germline V gene sequence: CDR1 SGHRS, CDR2 YFSETQ. Here the CDR3 reads CASRLDYARSYEQYF. The CDR3 region has the DNA TGCGCCAGCAGGCTTGACTACGCCCGCTCCTACGAGCAGTACTTC.

The chain recombines TRBV7-2 with TRBJ1-3, with D unclear. The CDR3 loop spans 14 amino acids. The germline V and J ends were trimmed by 3 bases and 0 bases, with 6 bases remaining between them. Germline lookup yields CDR1 SGHTA and CDR2 FQGNSA. CDR3 DNA: TGTGCCAGCAGCTTCGTCAACTCTGGAAACACCATATATTTT. Amino acids: CASSFVNSGNTIYF.

This sequence joins TRBV11-1 and TRBJ1-3; 9 bases align to TRBD1. This CDR3 has 15 residues. Germline CDR1 is SGHAT and CDR2 is FQDESV (reference sequence). J was trimmed by 4 bases and V by 5 bases; bases with no gene match: 6. CDR3 region: CASSPRDRAGNTIYF. CDR3 DNA: TGTGCCAGCAGCCCTCGGGACAGGGCCGGAAACACCATATATTTT. The variable domain in full, with the rest retrieved from reference TRBV11-1 and TRBJ1-3, is EAEVAQSPRYKITEKSQAVAFWCDPISGHATLYWYRQILGQGPELLVQFQDESVVDDSQLPKDRFSAERLKGVDSTLKIQPAELGDSAMYLCASSPRDRAGNTIYFGEGSWLTVV.

In its sample, this clone was seen a few times. The J gene is TRBJ2-7, the V gene TRBV30; D uncertain. V lost 0 bases and J 1 base, leaving 7 bases between the germline ends. There are 13 residues in the CDR3. Germline CDR1 is GTSNPN and CDR2 is SVGIG (reference sequence). The CDR3 DNA reads TGTGCCTGGAGTGTAGGTCCTTCCTACGAGCAGTACTTC. Translation gives CAWSVGPSYEQYF.

The chain carries TRBV7-9 and TRBJ2-5, with a possible D match to TRBD2 (6 bases). The CDR3 loop spans 13 amino acids. Trimming cost V 4 bases and J 7 bases, with 13 bases left between them. The germline V gene has CDR1 SEHNR and CDR2 FQNEAQ (reference sequence). The CDR3 DNA is TGTGCCAGCAGCTCACCGGGAGCAGGGACCCAGTACTTC. Encoded protein: CASSSPGAGTQYF.

The chain joins TRBV2 to TRBJ2-7; TRBD2 is a possible D gene (5 bases). The germline V and J ends were trimmed by 5 bases and 7 bases, with 15 bases remaining between them. Germline CDR1 is SNHLY and CDR2 is FYNNEI. The CDR3 spans 13 residues. DNA for the CDR3: TGTGCCAGCAGTCGGCGGACTGCGCTAGAGCAGTACTTC. This sequence encodes CASSRRTALEQYF.

This clone was recorded once. CDR3 sequence: CASSSLGRDGGWLFF. CDR3 nucleotides: TGTGCCAGCAGCTCCCTGGGCAGGGATGGGGGATGGCTGTTTTTT. The gene calls are TRBV11-2 and TRBJ1-4, with D possibly being TRBD1 (5 bases). The V gene lost 4 bases and the J gene lost 14 bases, with 23 bases spanning the gap. Germline V lookup: CDR1 SGHAT, CDR2 FQNNGV. This CDR3 is built from 15 residues.

V is TRBV10-3 and J is TRBJ2-1; D may be TRBD1 (6 bases). This CDR3 is 14 amino acids long. Trimming took off 6 bases at V and 7 bases at J, with 16 bases between the two ends. Germline CDR1 is ENHRY and CDR2 is SYGVKD. The CDR3 loop is CAIRAGVWGNEQFF. The DNA of the CDR3 is TGTGCCATCAGAGCAGGGGTCTGGGGGAATGAGCAGTTCTTC.

This clone was found once. The rearrangement uses TRBV7-9 and TRBJ1-3; 7 bases line up with TRBD1. The V segment lost 8 bases and the J segment 1 base; nucleotides outside the gene matches: 2. This CDR3 has 13 amino acids. Per germline, CDR1 SEHNR and CDR2 FQNEAQ (reference sequence). The CDR3 loop is CASRTGSGNTIYF. CDR3 sequence (DNA): TGTGCCAGCCGGACAGGATCTGGAAACACCATATATTTT.